Here is one T cell receptor (beta chain) with its context. What antigen it recognizes has not been identified. Per-base quality was not reported, and no clone a single base away is much larger than it. Participants in the prospective study were aged roughly 18 to 89 years, lived in approximately 26 United States geographic areas, and enrolled through a virtual design. In the prospective study, cohorts were assigned on the basis of participant-reported clinical history obtained from a screening survey and a study questionnaire. In the prospective study, mobile phlebotomists collected whole blood, serum and a nasopharyngeal or oropharyngeal swab from each participant. Participants in the prospective study had the option to provide additional blood draws and questionnaires over a roughly 2-month period. Prospective study blood samples were shipped either frozen or at room temperature before DNA extraction.

The germline V gene sets CDR1 to SGHRS and CDR2 to YFSETQ. From the cysteine through the phenylalanine, the CDR3 covers 15 amino acids. The read is trimmed to its CDR3 DNA, 45 bases read in frame from base 1. V trim: 4 bases; J trim: 3 bases; unmatched bases: 4. The source of the sample is a study of blood T cell repertoires in COVID-19 (dated by TCRdb to the early 2020s). Turning to the overall study: Samples covering the acute and convalescent phases of COVID-19 were provided by collaborators in the United States, Italy and Spain. The material from the prospective study consisted of cDNA or gDNA derived from T cells, B-cell-depleted T cells, or PBMCs. Subjects who had been exposed to COVID-19, were actively infected with it, or had recovered from it provided the deeply sampled blood TCRbeta repertoires that made up the dataset. The repertoires were released in a freely available public database intended as a resource for research on the immune response to SARS-CoV-2. Samples came from the ongoing ImmuneRACE study (first 160 participants) plus 1,254 subjects from 6 global collaborators. A de-identified subject ID, COVID-19 status, age in years and sex were almost always included in the sample metadata. Where HLA class I and class II types were available, the types were taken from metadata supplied by the sample provider, not from assay-based typing. Paper-wide results and their limitations: The amount of clinical and demographic metadata varied by source and participant and was provided uncurated.

TCRbeta CDR3 regions were amplified from genomic DNA by means of the immunoSEQ Assay, a bias-controlled multiplex PCR. Per the authors' processing: The number of nucleated cells in each sample was estimated from the amplification of reference gene primers within the assay. Sequence reads were collapsed and filtered to measure the absolute abundance of every unique TCRbeta CDR3 rearrangement. For each sample, productive Simpson clonality was calculated as the square root of Simpson's diversity index over productive rearrangements. The table was pulled from immuneACCESS by TCRdb, which kept in-frame rearrangements only. Such tables lose some clones; where checked, under half of the loss comes from unresolved V genes, and the rest has no known cause. That table furnishes V, J and clone size, whereas the DNA furnished D and trimming. Present in this sample are fewer than 350,000 clones, about 86% of which were seen just once. 3.5% to 4.5% of the sample comes from the top ten.

In this chain, TRBV5-1 is recombined with TRBJ2-4, with 10 bases in between that match TRBD2. The sample consisted of PBMCs or T cells enriched from blood (not recorded which). The TCR comes from a woman aged 35 to 49 with acute COVID-19. The nucleotide sequence is TGCGCCAGCAGCCGGACTAGCGGTTTCAAAAACATTCAGTACTTC. It is translated as CASSRTSGFKNIQYF. The full variable domain, completed from the reference TRBV5-1 and TRBJ2-4 proteins outside the CDR3, reads KAGVTQTPRYLIKTRGQQVTLSCSPISGHRSVSWYQQTPGQGLQFLFEYFSETQRNKGNFPGRFSGRQFSNSRSEMNVSTLELGDSALYLCASSRTSGFKNIQYFGAGTRLSVL.